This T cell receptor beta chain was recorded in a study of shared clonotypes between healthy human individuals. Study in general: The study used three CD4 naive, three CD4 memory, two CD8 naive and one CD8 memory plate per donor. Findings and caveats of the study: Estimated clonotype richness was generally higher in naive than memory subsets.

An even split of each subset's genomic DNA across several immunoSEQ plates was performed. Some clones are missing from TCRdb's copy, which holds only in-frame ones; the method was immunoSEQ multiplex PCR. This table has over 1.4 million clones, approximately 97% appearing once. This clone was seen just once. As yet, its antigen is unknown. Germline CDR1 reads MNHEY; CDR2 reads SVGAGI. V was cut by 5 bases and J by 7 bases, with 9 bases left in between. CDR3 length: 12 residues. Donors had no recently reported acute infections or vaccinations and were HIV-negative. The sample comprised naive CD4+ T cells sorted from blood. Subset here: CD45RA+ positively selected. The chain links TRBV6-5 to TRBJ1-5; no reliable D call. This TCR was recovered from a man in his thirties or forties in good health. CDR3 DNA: TGTGCCAGCAGTGGACCCCAGCAGCCCCAGCATTTT. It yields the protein CASSGPQQPQHF.